Each of the 22 T cell receptor beta chains below was sequenced from the same sample in a study of blood T cells in healthy people across ages. Sample-barcoded 5' priming and a J-beta primer mix drove a second PCR of roughly 7 to 11 cycles. TCRdb independently ran MiXCR on the 5' RACE reads; one entry per CDR3 protein. The sample includes hundreds of thousands of distinct CDR3 sequences, roughly 25% of them seen just once. The data also belong to a second study, concerning T cells of mothers and their children.

Sequencing was carried out using blood. These receptors originate from a boy aged 5-17 years in good health.

The table lists this clonotype with many counts. V gene TRBV27 combines with J gene TRBJ2-1; 12 bases match TRBD1. The germline V gene encodes CDR1 MNHEY and CDR2 SMNVEV (reference sequence). J lost 8 bases, V lost 5 bases, and 7 bases had no gene match. The CDR3 runs to 15 residues. CDR3 protein: CASSNRDRGPYEQFF. CDR3 in DNA: TGTGCCAGCAGTAACCGGGACAGGGGGCCCTATGAGCAGTTCTTC.

The rearrangement uses TRBV6-2 or TRBV6-3 and TRBJ2-3; D is undetermined. The V end was cut by 2 bases, the J end by 6 bases, with 6 bases between. Germline V gene data show CDR1 as MNHEY and CDR2 as SVGEGT. CDR3 length: 12 amino acids. The CDR3 nucleotides are TGTGCCAGCAGTTACCTTCGCGATACGCAGTATTTT. Translation: CASSYLRDTQYF.

V usage is TRBV4-1 and J usage is TRBJ2-7; TRBD1 aligns across 9 bases. V dropped 5 bases and J dropped 5; count of bases not matched to a gene: 10. The germline V gene has CDR1 MGHRA and CDR2 YSYEKL. The CDR3 totals 15 residues. The CDR3 sequence is CASSYPGQGANEQYF. The CDR3 DNA reads TGCGCCAGCAGCTACCCGGGACAGGGAGCCAACGAGCAGTACTTC.

The V gene is TRBV27, the J gene TRBJ2-1; D is possibly TRBD1 (6 bases). CDR3 size: 16 residues. CDR1 MNHEY and CDR2 SMNVEV come from the germline V gene (reference sequence). The V and J ends lost 1 base and 7 bases respectively, with 17 bases between them. CDR3 loop: CASSLYGGGSSNEQFF. CDR3 in DNA: TGTGCCAGCAGTTTATATGGGGGCGGTAGCTCAAATGAGCAGTTCTTC.

In its sample, this clonotype was seen a few times. V is TRBV7-2 and J is TRBJ2-7; 8 bases are shared with TRBD2. CDR1 is SGHTA and CDR2 is FQGNSA in the germline V gene. The CDR3 length is 14 residues. Trimming removed 6 bases from V and 3 bases from J; junction bases left unmatched: 7. CDR3 amino acids: CASSLAGEIYEQYF. The DNA for the CDR3 is TGTGCCAGCAGTCTAGCGGGTGAGATCTACGAGCAGTACTTC.

This CDR3 is CASASGSLGTDTQYF. The DNA of the CDR3 is TGTGCCAGCGCTAGCGGGAGCCTGGGGACAGATACGCAGTATTTT. The chain has TRBV28 and TRBJ2-3, with TRBD2 matching over 10 bases. Germline CDR1 and CDR2: MDHEN and SYDVKM. The CDR3 is 15 residues long. V lost 8 bases, J lost 3 bases, and 8 bases stayed unmatched.

CDR3 region: CASSMTSGHNEQFF. The DNA of the CDR3 is TGTGCCAGCAGCATGACTAGCGGCCACAATGAGCAGTTCTTC. The V call is TRBV27, the J call TRBJ2-1; 9 bases agree with TRBD2. The J segment lost 5 bases and the V segment lost 6 bases, leaving 5 bases of the junction unmatched. Germline-derived CDR1 and CDR2 are MNHEY and SMNVEV (reference sequence). CDR3 size: 14 residues.

Here the CDR3 reads CASSVAVTGPTYGYTF. The CDR3 DNA follows: TGTGCCAGCAGCGTAGCCGTGACGGGACCAACCTATGGCTACACCTTC. J is TRBJ1-2 and V is TRBV9; TRBD1 might be the D (5 bases). Trimming took 0 bases from V and 4 from J, leaving 16 bases between them. Germline V gene lookup returns CDR1 SGDLS and CDR2 YYNGEE. The CDR3 is made up of 16 amino acids.

The sample holds a few counts of this clonotype. The V and J genes are TRBV6-5 and TRBJ2-1, with 10 bases fitting TRBD2. The CDR3 runs to 17 residues. The junction had 8 bases not matched to a gene; V was cut back by 0 bases and J by 6 bases. From germline, CDR1 is MNHEY and CDR2 SVGAGI. The CDR3 sequence: CASSYSGASGGANEQFF. CDR3 nucleotide sequence: TGTGCCAGCAGTTACTCAGGGGCAAGCGGGGGGGCCAATGAGCAGTTCTTC.

The chain has TRBV7-9 and TRBJ2-7; D gene ambiguous. The CDR3 length is 12 residues. CDR1 and CDR2 (germline): SEHNR, FQNEAQ (reference sequence). V was cut by 1 base and J by 5 bases, with 6 bases left in between. Here the CDR3 DNA reads TGTGCCAGCAGCTTAGTATGGGACGAGCAGTACTTC. Translated, it gives CASSLVWDEQYF.

The V call is TRBV7-2, the J call TRBJ2-5; D may be TRBD1 or TRBD2 (6 bases each). Trimming removed 7 bases from V and 2 bases from J, with 20 bases in between. CDR3 length: 16 residues. The V gene's germline CDR1 is SGHTA and CDR2 FQGNSA. As DNA, the CDR3 is TGTGCCAGCACCAAGGGGGGCCAGGCGATTCAAGAGACCCAGTACTTC. Its translation is CASTKGGQAIQETQYF. The variable domain in full, with the rest retrieved from reference TRBV7-2 and TRBJ2-5, is GAGVSQSPSNKVTEKGKDVELRCDPISGHTALYWYRQSLGQGLEFLIYFQGNSAPDKSGLPSDRFSAERTGGSVSTLTIQRTQQEDSAVYLCASTKGGQAIQETQYFGPGTRLLVL.

The gene calls are TRBV20-1 and TRBJ2-3, with D possibly being TRBD1 (6 bases). In germline, CDR1 is DFQATT, CDR2 SNEGSKA (reference sequence). V was cut by 0 bases and J by 9 bases, with 19 bases left in between. The length of the CDR3 is 15 residues. The CDR3 DNA reads TGCAGTGCTAGAGACCCGGGGACATGGGGAGAAACGCAGTATTTT. Translated, it gives CSARDPGTWGETQYF.

This clonotype was detected ten times or more. The V and J genes are TRBV29-1 and TRBJ2-1, with 14 bases aligning to TRBD2. Trimming took 6 bases from V and 8 from J; bases not matched to a gene: 3. CDR1 and CDR2 (germline): SQVTM, ANQGSEA. The CDR3 contains 13 residues. The CDR3 region has the DNA TGCAGCGTGACTAGCGGGAGGGGCGATGAGCAGTTCTTC. As protein: CSVTSGRGDEQFF.

A few counts support this clonotype. This chain links TRBV27 with TRBJ1-3, with D unresolved. The germline V and J ends were trimmed by 6 bases and 2 bases, with 17 bases remaining between them. Germline-derived CDR1 and CDR2 are MNHEY and SMNVEV (reference sequence). CDR3 size: 16 residues. The CDR3 nucleotides are TGTGCCAGCAGAACAAAATACGGGGTTACTGGAAACACCATATATTTT. Translation: CASRTKYGVTGNTIYF.

The chain is built from TRBV7-9 and TRBJ2-6, with D perhaps TRBD1 (6 bases). The CDR3 loop spans 16 amino acids. Germline CDR1 is SEHNR and CDR2 is FQNEAQ (reference sequence). V lost 0 bases and J 0 bases, leaving 6 bases between the germline ends. In DNA form, the CDR3 reads TGTGCCAGCAGCTTAGCGACAGGCTCTGGGGCCAACGTCCTGACTTTC. Its translation: CASSLATGSGANVLTF.

This clonotype showed up just once. V is TRBV28 and J is TRBJ2-3; 10 bases are shared with TRBD2. V lost 3 bases, J lost 1 base, and 1 base stayed unmatched. Germline V gene lookup returns CDR1 MDHEN and CDR2 SYDVKM. The CDR3 has 15 amino acids. CDR3: CASSFSGRRTDTQYF. The CDR3 nucleotides read TGTGCCAGCAGTTTTAGCGGGAGGCGCACAGATACGCAGTATTTT. The whole variable domain, remainder taken from reference TRBV28 and TRBJ2-3, is DVKVTQSSRYLVKRTGEKVFLECVQDMDHENMFWYRQDPGLGLRLIYFSYDVKMKEKGDIPEGYSVSREKKERFSLILESASTNQTSMYLCASSFSGRRTDTQYFGPGTRLTVL.

The chain uses TRBV4-3 and TRBJ1-2, with D tentatively TRBD1 (6 bases). V lost 0 bases and J lost 0, with 17 bases in between. This CDR3 comprises 18 residues. Germline lookup yields CDR1 LGHNA and CDR2 YSLEER. CDR3 in DNA: TGCGCCAGCAGCCAAGATAAAGGACAGCCCGAGACTAACTATGGCTACACCTTC. Translated, it gives CASSQDKGQPETNYGYTF.

This clonotype was counted only a few times. V gene TRBV5-1 combines with J gene TRBJ2-2; 10 bases fit TRBD2. V shed 4 bases and J 4 bases; nucleotides not matched to a gene: 7. Germline V CDR1 and CDR2: SGHRS, YFSETQ. The CDR3 spans 16 residues. The CDR3 reads CASSVPGLATTGELFF. In DNA form, the CDR3 reads TGCGCCAGCAGCGTCCCGGGACTAGCGACCACCGGGGAGCTGTTTTTT.

This clonotype occurred a few times. The V gene is TRBV5-4, the J gene TRBJ2-5, with a weak D call TRBD2 (6 bases). CDR1 and CDR2 from the germline V gene are SGHNT and YYREEE (reference sequence). The CDR3 has 14 amino acids. Trimming pared 3 bases from V and 4 bases from J, leaving 13 bases between. The CDR3 reads CASSSRPGGETQYF. CDR3 in DNA: TGTGCCAGCAGCTCACGCCCCGGGGGAGAGACCCAGTACTTC.

Only a few counts were recorded for this clonotype. The V gene is TRBV12-5, the J gene TRBJ2-5; D is possibly TRBD2 (7 bases). The V end lost 7 bases, the J end lost 4 bases, and 16 bases lay between the germline ends. Germline assignment: CDR1 LGHNT and CDR2 FRNRAP. This CDR3 region has 14 residues. CDR3 region: CASAPGGRSETQYF. In DNA form, the CDR3 reads TGTGCTAGTGCCCCCGGGGGGCGGTCAGAGACCCAGTACTTC.

The genes are TRBV5-1 and TRBJ2-7, with 15 bases matching TRBD2. Germline assignment: CDR1 SGHRS and CDR2 YFSETQ. The CDR3 runs 16 residues. V gave up 4 bases and J gave up 6 bases; unmatched junction bases: 8. The CDR3 DNA follows: TGCGCCAGCAGCCCTGGTGGGACTAGCGGGAGGATCGAGCAGTACTTC. It is translated as CASSPGGTSGRIEQYF.

This sequence joins TRBV6-5 and TRBJ2-5; weak D call: TRBD2 (6 bases). Looked up from germline, CDR1 is MNHEY and CDR2 is SVGAGI. This CDR3 has 14 amino acids. Trimming removed 0 bases from V and 5 bases from J, with 10 bases in between. CDR3 region: CASSYSSGAETQYF. Written as DNA, the CDR3 is TGTGCCAGCAGTTACTCGTCGGGAGCGGAGACCCAGTACTTC.